Presented here are 2 T cell receptor beta chains from one specimen sequenced in a study of sequential checkpoint blockade in melanoma. Using immunoSEQ multiplex PCR, the repertoire was profiled, and TCRdb retains in-frame clones only, with some absent. The sample has 2,500 to 3,500 clones; roughly 55% are singletons. Treatment defined: randomized to nivolumab then ipilimumab (arm A) or the reverse (arm B). Specimen: CD8+ T cells sorted from blood (inferred from file names), collected from a patient given nivolumab and ipilimumab in sequence. These receptors originate from a human donor with melanoma.

This clone was recorded only once. The chain carries TRBV18 and TRBJ1-2; 7 nucleotides agree with TRBD1. CDR1 is KGHSH, CDR2 LQKENI, per germline. V lost 4 bases and J lost 8; bases outside the gene matches: 4. CDR3 size: 12 residues. The CDR3 loop reads CASSQGAEGYTF. In DNA form, the CDR3 reads TGTGCCAGCTCACAGGGGGCGGAAGGCTACACCTTC.

The chain combines TRBV19 with TRBJ1-2, with 7 bases identical to TRBD1. This CDR3 is built from 14 residues. V lost 5 bases, J lost 7 bases, and 10 bases stayed unmatched. Germline loops: CDR1 LNHDA, CDR2 SQIVND (reference sequence). The chain's CDR3 is CASSHHGTALGYTF. The CDR3 DNA is TGTGCCAGTAGTCATCACGGGACAGCTCTTGGCTACACCTTC.